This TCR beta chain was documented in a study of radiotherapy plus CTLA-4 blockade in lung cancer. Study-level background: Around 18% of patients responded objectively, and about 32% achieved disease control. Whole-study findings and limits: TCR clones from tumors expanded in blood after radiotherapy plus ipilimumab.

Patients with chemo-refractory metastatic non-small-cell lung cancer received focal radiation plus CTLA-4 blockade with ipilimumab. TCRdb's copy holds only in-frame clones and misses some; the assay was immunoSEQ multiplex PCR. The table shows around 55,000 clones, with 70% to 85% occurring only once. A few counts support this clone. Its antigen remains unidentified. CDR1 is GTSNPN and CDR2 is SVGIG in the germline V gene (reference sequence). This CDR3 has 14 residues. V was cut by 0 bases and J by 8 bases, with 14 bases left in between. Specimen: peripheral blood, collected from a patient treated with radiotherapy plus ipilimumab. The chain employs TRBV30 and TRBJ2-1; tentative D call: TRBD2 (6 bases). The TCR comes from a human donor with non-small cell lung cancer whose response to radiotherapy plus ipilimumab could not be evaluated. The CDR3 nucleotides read TGTGCCTGGAGTGTCTTGGGCGGGGTCGATGAGCAGTTCTTC. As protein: CAWSVLGGVDEQFF.